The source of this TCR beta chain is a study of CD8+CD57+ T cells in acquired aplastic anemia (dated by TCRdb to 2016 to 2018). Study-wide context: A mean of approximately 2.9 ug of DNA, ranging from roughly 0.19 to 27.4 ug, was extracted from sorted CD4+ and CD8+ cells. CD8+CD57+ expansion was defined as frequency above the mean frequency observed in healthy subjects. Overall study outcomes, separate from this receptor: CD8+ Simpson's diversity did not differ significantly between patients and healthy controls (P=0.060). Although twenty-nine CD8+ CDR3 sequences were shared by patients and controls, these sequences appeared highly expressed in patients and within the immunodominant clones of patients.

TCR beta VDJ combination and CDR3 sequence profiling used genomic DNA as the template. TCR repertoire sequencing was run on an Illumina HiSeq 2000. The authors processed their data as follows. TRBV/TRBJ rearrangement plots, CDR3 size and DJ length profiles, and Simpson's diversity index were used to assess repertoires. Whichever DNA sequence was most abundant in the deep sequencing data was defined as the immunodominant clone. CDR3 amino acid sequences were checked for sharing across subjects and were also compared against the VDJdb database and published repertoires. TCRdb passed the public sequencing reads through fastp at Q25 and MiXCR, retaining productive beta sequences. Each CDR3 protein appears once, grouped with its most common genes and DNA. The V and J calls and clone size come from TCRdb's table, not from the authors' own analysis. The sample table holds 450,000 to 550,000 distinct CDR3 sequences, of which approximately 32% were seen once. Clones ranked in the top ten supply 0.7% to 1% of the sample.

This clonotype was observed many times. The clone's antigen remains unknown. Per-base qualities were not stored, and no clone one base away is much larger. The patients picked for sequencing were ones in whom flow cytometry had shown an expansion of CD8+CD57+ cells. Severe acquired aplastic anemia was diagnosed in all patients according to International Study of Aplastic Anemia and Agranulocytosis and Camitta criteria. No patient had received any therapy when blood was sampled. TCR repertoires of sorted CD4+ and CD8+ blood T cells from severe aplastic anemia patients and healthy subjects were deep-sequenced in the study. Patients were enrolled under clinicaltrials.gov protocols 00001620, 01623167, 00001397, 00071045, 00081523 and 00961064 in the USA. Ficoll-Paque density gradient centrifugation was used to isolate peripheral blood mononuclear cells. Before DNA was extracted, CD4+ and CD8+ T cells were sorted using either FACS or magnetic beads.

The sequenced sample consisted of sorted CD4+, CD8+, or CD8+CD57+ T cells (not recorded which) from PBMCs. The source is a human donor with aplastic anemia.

The nucleotides are TGTGCCAGTAGTATGACTAGCGGGTTGTACGAGCAGTACTTC. Its protein is CASSMTSGLYEQYF. The chain employs TRBV19 and TRBJ2-7; TRBD2 agrees with 10 junctional bases. Ends trimmed: V by 3 bases, J by 4 bases; bases unmatched to a gene: 3. Via the germline V gene (reference sequence), CDR1 is LNHDA and CDR2 SQIVND. There are 14 amino acids in the CDR3, from cysteine to phenylalanine inclusive. The DNA shown is the 42-base CDR3, in frame from base 1.